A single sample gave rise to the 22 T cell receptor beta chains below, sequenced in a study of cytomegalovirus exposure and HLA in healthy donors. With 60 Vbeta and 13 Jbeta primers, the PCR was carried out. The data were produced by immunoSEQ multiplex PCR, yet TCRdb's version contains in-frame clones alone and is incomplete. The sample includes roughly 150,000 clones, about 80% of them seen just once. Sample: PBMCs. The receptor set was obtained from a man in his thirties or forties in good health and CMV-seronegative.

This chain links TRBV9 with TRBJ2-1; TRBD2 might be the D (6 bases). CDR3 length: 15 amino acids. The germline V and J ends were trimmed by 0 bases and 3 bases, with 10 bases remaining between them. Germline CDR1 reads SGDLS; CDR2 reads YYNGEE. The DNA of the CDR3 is TGTGCCAGCAGCGTAGCTACTAGCAGCTACAATGAGCAGTTCTTC. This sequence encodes CASSVATSSYNEQFF.

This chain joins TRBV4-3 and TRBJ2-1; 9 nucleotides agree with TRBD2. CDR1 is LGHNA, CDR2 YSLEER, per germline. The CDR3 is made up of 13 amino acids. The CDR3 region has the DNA TGCGCAGGTAGCGGGAGAATAGGTCATGAGCAGTTCTTC. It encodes CAGSGRIGHEQFF.

The CDR3 DNA reads as TGCAGCGTTCTCGGACAGAGGTTAAACACTGAAGCTTTCTTT. It translates to CSVLGQRLNTEAFF. This chain connects TRBV29-1 to TRBJ1-1; TRBD1 might be the D (6 bases). V shed 5 bases and J shed 2 bases, with 15 bases lying between them. Per germline, CDR1 SQVTM and CDR2 ANQGSEA. This CDR3 has 14 residues.

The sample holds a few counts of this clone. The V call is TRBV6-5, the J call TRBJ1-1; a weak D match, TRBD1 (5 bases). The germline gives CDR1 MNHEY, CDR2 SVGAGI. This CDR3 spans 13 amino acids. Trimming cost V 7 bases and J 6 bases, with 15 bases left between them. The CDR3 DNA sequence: TGTGCCAGCACCCAGGGTAGGAAAGCTGAAGCTTTCTTT. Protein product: CASTQGRKAEAFF.

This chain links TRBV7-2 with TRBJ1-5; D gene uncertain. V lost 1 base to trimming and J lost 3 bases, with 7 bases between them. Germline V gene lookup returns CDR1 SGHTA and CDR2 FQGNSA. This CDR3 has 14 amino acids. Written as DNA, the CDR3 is TGTGCCAGCAGCTTAGAGACTAACAATCAGCCCCAGCATTTT. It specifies CASSLETNNQPQHF.

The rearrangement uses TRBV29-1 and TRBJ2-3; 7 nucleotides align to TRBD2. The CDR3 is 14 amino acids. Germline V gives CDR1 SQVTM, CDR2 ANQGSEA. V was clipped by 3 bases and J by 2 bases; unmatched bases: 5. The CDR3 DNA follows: TGCAGCGTTGAGGCGGCGGGAGACACAGATACGCAGTATTTT. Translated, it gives CSVEAAGDTDTQYF.

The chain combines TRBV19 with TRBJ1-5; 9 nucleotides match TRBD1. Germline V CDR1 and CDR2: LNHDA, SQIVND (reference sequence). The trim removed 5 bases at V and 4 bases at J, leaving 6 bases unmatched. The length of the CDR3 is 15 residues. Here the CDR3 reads CASSVLGTGNQPQHF. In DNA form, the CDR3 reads TGTGCCAGTAGTGTCCTAGGGACAGGGAATCAGCCCCAGCATTTT.

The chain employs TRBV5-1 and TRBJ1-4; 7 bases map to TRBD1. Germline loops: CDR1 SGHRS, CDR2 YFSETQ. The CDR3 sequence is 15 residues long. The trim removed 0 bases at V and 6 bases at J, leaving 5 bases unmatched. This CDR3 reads CASSLEGASYEKLFF. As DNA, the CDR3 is TGCGCCAGCAGCTTGGAGGGGGCTTCTTATGAAAAACTGTTTTTT.

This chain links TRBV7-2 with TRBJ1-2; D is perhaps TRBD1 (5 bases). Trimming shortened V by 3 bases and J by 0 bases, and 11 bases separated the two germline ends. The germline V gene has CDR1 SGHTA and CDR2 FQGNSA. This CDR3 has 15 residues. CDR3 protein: CASSLTAIPNYGYTF. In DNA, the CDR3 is TGTGCCAGCAGCTTGACAGCCATTCCTAACTATGGCTACACCTTC.

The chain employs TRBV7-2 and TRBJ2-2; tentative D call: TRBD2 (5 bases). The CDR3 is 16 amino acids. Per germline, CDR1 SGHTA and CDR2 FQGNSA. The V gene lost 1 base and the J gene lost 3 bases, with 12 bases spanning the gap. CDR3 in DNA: TGTGCCAGCAGCTTAGGAGGGCTAGATTACACCGGGGAGCTGTTTTTT. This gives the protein CASSLGGLDYTGELFF.

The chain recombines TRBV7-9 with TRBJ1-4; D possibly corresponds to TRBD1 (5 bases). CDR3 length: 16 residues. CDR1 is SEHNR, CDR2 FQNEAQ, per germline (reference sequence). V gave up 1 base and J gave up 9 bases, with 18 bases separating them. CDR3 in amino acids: CASSLGGGAAGKKLFF. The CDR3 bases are TGTGCCAGCAGCTTAGGAGGAGGGGCGGCGGGGAAAAAACTGTTTTTT.

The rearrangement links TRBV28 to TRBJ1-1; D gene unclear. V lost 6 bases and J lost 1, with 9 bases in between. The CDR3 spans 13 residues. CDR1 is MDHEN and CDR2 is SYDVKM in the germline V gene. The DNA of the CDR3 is TGTGCCAGCAGCCCGAGCCCGAACACTGAAGCTTTCTTT. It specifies CASSPSPNTEAFF.

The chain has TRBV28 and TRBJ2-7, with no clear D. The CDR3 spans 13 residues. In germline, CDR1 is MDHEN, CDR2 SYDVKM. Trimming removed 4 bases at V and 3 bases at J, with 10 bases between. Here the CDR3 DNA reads TGTGCCAGCAGTTCCCTCGACTTCTACGAGCAGTACTTC. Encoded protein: CASSSLDFYEQYF.

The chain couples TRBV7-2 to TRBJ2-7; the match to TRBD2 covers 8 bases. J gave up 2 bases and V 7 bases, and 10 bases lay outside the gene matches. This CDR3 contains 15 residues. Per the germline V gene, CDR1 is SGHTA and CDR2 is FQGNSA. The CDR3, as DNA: TGTGCCAGCACCCACGGGAGGGGCGCAACCTACGAGCAGTACTTC. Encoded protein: CASTHGRGATYEQYF.

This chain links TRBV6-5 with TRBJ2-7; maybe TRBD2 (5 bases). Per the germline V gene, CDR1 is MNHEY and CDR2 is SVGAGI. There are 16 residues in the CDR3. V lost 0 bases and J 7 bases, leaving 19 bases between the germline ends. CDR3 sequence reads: CASSYSDAPSPGEQYF. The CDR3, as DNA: TGTGCCAGCAGTTACTCGGATGCCCCCAGTCCGGGGGAGCAGTACTTC.

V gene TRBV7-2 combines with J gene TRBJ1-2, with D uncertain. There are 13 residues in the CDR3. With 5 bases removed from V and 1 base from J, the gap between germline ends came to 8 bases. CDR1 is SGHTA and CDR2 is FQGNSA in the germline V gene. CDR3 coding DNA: TGTGCCAGCAGCCTTCAGGTTAACTATGGCTACACCTTC. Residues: CASSLQVNYGYTF.

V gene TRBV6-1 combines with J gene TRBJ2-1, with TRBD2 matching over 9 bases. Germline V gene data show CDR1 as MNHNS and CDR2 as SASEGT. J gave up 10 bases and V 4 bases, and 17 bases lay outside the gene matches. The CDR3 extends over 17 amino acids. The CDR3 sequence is CASSGLAVPAPNGEQFF. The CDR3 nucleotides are TGTGCCAGCAGTGGACTAGCGGTTCCGGCCCCCAATGGCGAGCAGTTCTTC.

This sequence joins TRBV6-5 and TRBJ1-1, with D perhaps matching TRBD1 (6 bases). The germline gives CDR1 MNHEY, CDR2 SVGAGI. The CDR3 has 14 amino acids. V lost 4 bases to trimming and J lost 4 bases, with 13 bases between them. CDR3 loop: CASSFTNRATEAFF. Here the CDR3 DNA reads TGTGCCAGCAGTTTTACCAACAGGGCCACTGAAGCTTTCTTT.

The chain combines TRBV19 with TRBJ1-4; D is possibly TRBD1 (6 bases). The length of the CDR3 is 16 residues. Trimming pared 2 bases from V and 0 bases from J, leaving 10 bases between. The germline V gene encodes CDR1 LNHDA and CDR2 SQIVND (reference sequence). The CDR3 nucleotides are TGTGCCAGTAGTATACGAGGGGGAGCAACTAATGAAAAACTGTTTTTT. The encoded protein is CASSIRGGATNEKLFF.

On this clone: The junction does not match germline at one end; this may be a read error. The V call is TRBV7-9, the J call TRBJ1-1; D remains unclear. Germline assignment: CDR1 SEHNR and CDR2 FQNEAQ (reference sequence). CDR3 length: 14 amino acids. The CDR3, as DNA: TGTTCCAGCAGCTTATTCGAGGGTAACACTGAAGCTTTCTTT. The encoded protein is CSSSLFEGNTEAFF.

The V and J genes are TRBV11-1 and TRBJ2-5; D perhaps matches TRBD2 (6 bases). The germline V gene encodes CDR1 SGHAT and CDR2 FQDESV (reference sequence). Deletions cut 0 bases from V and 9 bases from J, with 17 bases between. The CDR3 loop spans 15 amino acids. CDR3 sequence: CASSLAGALGEAQYF. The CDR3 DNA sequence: TGTGCCAGCAGCTTAGCAGGTGCCCTGGGGGAGGCCCAGTACTTC.

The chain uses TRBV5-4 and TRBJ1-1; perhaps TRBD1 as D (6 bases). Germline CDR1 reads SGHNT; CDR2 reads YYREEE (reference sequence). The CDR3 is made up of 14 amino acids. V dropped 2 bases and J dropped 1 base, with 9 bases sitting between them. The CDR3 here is CASSFGQTNTEAFF. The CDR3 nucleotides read TGTGCCAGCAGCTTTGGACAGACGAACACTGAAGCTTTCTTT.